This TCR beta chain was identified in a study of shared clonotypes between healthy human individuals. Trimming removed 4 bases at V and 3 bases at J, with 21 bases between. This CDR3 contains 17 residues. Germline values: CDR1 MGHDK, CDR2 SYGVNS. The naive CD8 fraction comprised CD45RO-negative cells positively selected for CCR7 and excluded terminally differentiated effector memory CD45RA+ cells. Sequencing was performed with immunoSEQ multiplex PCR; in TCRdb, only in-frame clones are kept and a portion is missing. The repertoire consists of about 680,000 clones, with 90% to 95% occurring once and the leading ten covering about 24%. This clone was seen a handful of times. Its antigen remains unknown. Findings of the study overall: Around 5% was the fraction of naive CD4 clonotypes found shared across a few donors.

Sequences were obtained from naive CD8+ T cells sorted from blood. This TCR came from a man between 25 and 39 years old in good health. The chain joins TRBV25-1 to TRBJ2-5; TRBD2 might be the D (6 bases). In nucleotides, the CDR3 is TGTGCCAGCAGTGCCCGGGAGTCCGATAAACAAGAAGAGACCCAGTACTTC. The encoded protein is CASSARESDKQEETQYF.